One sample yielded the 5 T cell receptor beta chains listed below, sequenced in a study of blood T cell repertoires in COVID-19. The method was immunoSEQ multiplex PCR; TCRdb's version includes in-frame clones alone and lacks a portion of them. The sample has fewer than 110,000 clones, 87% seen once. The sequencing sample was made of peripheral blood. The source of these receptors is a woman in her twenties or thirties with acute or convalescent COVID-19.

This clone was counted only a few times. V usage is TRBV5-6 and J usage is TRBJ2-7; 7 nucleotides agree with TRBD1. CDR3 length: 18 amino acids. Germline V gene data show CDR1 as SGHDT and CDR2 as YYEEEE. The V segment lost 4 bases and the J segment 2 bases; nucleotides outside the gene matches: 18. CDR3 nucleotide sequence: TGTGCCAGCAGCCCCCGAGGGACAGACCCCAGATCCGCCTACGAGCAGTACTTC. It yields the protein CASSPRGTDPRSAYEQYF.

The gene calls are TRBV27 and TRBJ1-5; 7 nucleotides agree with TRBD1. The CDR3 has 13 amino acids. The germline gives CDR1 MNHEY, CDR2 SMNVEV (reference sequence). After removal of 3 bases from V and 7 bases from J, the junction contained 3 bases not matched to a gene. The CDR3 loop is CASSFKGAQPQHF. The CDR3 nucleotides read TGTGCCAGCAGTTTTAAGGGGGCCCAGCCCCAGCATTTT.

This chain joins TRBV5-1 and TRBJ2-1; 7 nucleotides line up with TRBD2. This CDR3 spans 14 amino acids. Germline loops: CDR1 SGHRS, CDR2 YFSETQ. The V and J ends lost 5 bases and 5 bases, in that order; junction bases with no gene match: 7. The CDR3 protein is CASRESSGNNEQFF. CDR3 DNA: TGCGCCAGCAGGGAGTCTAGCGGTAACAATGAGCAGTTCTTC.

The chain has TRBV7-6 and TRBJ1-1, with D maybe TRBD1 (6 bases). The CDR3 loop spans 15 amino acids. Germline CDR1 SGHVS, CDR2 FNYEAQ. The V end was cut by 1 base, the J end by 0 bases, with 9 bases between. The CDR3 nucleotides are TGTGCCAGCAGCTTAGATCAGGGGATGAACACTGAAGCTTTCTTT. Its protein is CASSLDQGMNTEAFF.

The genes are TRBV5-1 and TRBJ2-1, with 7 bases aligning to TRBD1. V lost 3 bases and J lost 16; bases outside the gene matches: 10. Germline V gives CDR1 SGHRS, CDR2 YFSETQ. The CDR3 loop spans 12 amino acids. CDR3 loop: CASSSDRAHHFF. In DNA, the CDR3 is TGCGCCAGCAGCTCCGACAGGGCCCACCACTTCTTC. Variable domain in full (rest from reference TRBV5-1 and TRBJ2-1): KAGVTQTPRYLIKTRGQQVTLSCSPISGHRSVSWYQQTPGQGLQFLFEYFSETQRNKGNFPGRFSGRQFSNSRSEMNVSTLELGDSALYLCASSSDRAHHFFGPGTRLTVL.